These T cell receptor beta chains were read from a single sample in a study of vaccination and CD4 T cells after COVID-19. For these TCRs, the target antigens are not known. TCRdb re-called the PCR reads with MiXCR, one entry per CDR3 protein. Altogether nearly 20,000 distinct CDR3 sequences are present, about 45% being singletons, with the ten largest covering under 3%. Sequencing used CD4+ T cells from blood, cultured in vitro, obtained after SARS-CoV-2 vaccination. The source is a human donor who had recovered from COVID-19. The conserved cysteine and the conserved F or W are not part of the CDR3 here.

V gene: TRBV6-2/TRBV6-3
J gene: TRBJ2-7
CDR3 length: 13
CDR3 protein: ASSRGDVSSYEQY

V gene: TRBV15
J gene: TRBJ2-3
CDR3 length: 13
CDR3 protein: ATTVNLASTDTQY

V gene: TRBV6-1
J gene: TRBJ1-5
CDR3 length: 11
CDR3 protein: ASREHSSGIAH

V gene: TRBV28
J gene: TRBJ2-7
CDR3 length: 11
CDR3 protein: ASSLGTVYEQY

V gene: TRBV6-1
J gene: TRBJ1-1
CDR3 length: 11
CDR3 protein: ASSLHGNTEAF

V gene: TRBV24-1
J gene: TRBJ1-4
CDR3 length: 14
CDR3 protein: ATSDPGRSGGEKLF

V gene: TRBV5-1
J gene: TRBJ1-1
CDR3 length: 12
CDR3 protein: ASSLPGGNTEAF

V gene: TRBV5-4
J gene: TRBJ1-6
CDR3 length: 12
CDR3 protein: ASSPGTGGSPLH

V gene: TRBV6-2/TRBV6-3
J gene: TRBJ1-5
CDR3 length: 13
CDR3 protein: ASRPTGNSNQPQH

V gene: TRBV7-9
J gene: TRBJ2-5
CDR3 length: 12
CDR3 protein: ASSLMGGEETQY

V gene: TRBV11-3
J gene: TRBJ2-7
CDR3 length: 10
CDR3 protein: ASSIGPYEQY

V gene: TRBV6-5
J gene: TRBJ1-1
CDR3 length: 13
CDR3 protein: ASSSAGGKNTEAF

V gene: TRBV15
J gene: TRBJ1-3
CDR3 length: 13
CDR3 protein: ATSKQGTFGNTIY

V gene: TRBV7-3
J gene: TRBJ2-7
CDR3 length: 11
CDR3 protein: ASSPHAAYEQY

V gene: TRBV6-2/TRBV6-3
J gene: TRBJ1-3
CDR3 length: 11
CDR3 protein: ASSRPTGNTIY

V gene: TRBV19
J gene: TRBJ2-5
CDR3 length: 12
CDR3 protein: ASSIRTSAETQY

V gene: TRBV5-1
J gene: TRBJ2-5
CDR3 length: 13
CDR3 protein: ASSTTGTEEETQY

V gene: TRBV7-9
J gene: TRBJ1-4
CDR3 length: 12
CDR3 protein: ASSFGQSNEKLF

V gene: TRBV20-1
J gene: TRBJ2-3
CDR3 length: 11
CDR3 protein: SAIHSGTDTQY

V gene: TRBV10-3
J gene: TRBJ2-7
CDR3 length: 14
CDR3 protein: AISESGTGAPYEQY

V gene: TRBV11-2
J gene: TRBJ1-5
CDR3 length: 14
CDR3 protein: ASSGKTSGHRQPQH

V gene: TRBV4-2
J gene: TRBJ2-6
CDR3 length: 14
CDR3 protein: ASSPYLATGANVLT

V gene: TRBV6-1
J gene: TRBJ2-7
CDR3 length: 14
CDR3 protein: ASSAGTDGSSYEQY

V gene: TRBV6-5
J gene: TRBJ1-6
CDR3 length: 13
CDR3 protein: ASSYSGFYNSPLH

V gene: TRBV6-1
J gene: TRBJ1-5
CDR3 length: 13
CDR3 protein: ASSKGTGGGQPQH

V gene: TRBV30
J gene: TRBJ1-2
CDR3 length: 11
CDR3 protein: AWSLQGANGYT

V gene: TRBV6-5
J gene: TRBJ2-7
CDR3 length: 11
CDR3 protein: ASSYYGVHEQY

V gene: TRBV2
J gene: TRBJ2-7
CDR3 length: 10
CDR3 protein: ASRRGGYEQY

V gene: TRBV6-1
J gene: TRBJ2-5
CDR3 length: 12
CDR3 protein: ASSQGQGHETQY

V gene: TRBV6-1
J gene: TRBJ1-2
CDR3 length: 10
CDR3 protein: ASSRQGGGYT

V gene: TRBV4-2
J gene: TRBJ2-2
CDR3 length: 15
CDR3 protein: ASSPAGVAGNTGELF

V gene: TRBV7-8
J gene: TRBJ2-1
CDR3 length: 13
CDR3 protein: ASRRREGLGHEQF

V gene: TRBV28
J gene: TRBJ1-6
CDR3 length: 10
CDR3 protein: ASSTRRSPLH

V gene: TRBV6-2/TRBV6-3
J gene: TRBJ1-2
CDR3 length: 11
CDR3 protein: ASTEGGLNGYT

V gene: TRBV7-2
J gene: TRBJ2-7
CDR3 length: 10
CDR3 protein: ASSYTEYEQY

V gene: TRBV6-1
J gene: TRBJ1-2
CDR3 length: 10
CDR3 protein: ASWDSYRGYT

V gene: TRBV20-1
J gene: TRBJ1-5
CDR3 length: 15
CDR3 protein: SARVGTGVGSNQPQH

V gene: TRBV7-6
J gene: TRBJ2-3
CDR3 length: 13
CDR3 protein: ASTLGASSTDTQY

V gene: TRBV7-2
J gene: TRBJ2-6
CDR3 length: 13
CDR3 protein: ASSLAVGGANVLT

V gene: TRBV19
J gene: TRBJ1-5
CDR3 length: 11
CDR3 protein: ASMVGPNQPQH

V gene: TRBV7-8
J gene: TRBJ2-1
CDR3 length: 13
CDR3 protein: ASSSLAGGRNEQF

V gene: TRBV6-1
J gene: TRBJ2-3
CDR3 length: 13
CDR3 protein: ASAMAGRGTDTQY

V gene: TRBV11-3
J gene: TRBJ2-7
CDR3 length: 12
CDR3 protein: ASSLASGQGEQY

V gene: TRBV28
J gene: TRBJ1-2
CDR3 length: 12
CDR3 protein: ASRPGQGGYGYT

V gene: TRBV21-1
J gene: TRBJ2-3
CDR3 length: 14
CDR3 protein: ASSNRDRGNTDTQY

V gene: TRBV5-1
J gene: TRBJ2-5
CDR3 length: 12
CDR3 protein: ASSPGGLQETQY

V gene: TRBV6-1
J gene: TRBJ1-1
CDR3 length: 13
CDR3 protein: ASTMNRQGLSEAF

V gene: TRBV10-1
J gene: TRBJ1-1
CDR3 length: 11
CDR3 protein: ASSDRGLTEAF

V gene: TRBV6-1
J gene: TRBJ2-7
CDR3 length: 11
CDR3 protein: ASRLTGVGEQY

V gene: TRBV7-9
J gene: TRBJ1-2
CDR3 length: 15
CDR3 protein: ASSLFRDRLSNYGYT

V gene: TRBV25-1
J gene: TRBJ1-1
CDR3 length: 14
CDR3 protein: ASTGTGGLAGGRAF

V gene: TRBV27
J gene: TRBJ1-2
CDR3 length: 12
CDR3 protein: ASSSRLGQYGYT

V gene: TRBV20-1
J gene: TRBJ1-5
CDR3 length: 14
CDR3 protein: SAKTTRGIFNQPQH

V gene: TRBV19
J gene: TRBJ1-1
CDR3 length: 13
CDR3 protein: ASSSWASPGTEAF

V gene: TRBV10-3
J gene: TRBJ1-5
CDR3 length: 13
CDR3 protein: AISEWGGGNQPQH

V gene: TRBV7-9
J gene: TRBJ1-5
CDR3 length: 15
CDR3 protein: ASSLATAGGSNQPQH

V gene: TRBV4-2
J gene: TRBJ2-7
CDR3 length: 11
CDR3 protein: ASSSGLGDEQY

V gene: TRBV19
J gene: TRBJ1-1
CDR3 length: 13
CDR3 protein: ASTEVRGLMSEAF

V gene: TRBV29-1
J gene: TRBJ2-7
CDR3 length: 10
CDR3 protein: SVSGGAYEQY

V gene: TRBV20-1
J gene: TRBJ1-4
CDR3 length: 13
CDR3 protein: SARDKRQGDEKLF